The clone carrying this T cell receptor (beta chain) was seen only a few times. There are 14 residues in the CDR3. Germline CDR1 reads LGHDT; CDR2 reads YNNKEL (reference sequence). V lost 5 bases to trimming and J lost 1 base, with 11 bases between them. The sample is drawn from a study of T-cell reconstitution after alpha-beta-depleted transplantation in children. The TCRbeta library incorporated unique molecular identifiers. TCRdb passed the PCR reads through MiXCR, listing each CDR3 protein once. The data contain 200,000 to 300,000 distinct CDR3 sequences, more than 10% of them singletons. The specimen was PBMCs from the stem cell graft donor, collected from the stem cell graft. The receptor was isolated from a human donor who donated a stem cell graft to a child with acute lymphoblastic leukemia. This chain joins TRBV3-1 and TRBJ1-1; D may be TRBD1 (6 bases). The CDR3 loop is CASSELQGNTEAFF. The CDR3 DNA is TGTGCCAGCAGCGAACTACAGGGGAACACTGAAGCTTTCTTT.